A single sample gave rise to the 13 T cell receptor beta chains below, sequenced in a study of cytomegalovirus exposure and HLA in healthy donors. Data came from immunoSEQ multiplex PCR; TCRdb stores just in-frame clones and leaves some out. This repertoire shows some 90,000 clones, roughly nine tenths found once; its top ten account for about 4%. The sequenced sample was PBMCs. The receptors here all came from a woman aged 25 to 39 in good health and CMV-seronegative.

This sequence joins TRBV25-1 and TRBJ1-1, with D perhaps TRBD1 (5 bases). Deletions cut 6 bases from V and 4 bases from J, with 12 bases between. Germline V gene lookup returns CDR1 MGHDK and CDR2 SYGVNS. This CDR3 has 13 amino acids. For the CDR3, the DNA is TGTGCCAGCAGGCCCCTAGGGGTCACTGAAGCTTTCTTT. Translated: CASRPLGVTEAFF. Full variable domain (missing parts from reference TRBV25-1 and TRBJ1-1): EADIYQTPRYLVIGTGKKITLECSQTMGHDKMYWYQQDPGMELHLIHYSYGVNSTEKGDLSSESTVSRIRTEHFPLTLESARPSHTSQYLCASRPLGVTEAFFGQGTRLTVV.

This clone appeared once. The V gene is TRBV27, the J gene TRBJ2-7; TRBD2 matches at 8 bases. Trimming removed 7 bases from V and 3 bases from J; junction bases left unmatched: 8. CDR1 MNHEY and CDR2 SMNVEV come from the germline V gene (reference sequence). This CDR3 spans 14 amino acids. DNA of the CDR3: TGTGCCAGCACATCGGGGGGGCTGGGCTACGAGCAGTACTTC. Its protein is CASTSGGLGYEQYF.

The J gene is TRBJ1-2, the V gene TRBV7-3; D is unclear. CDR1 is SGHTA, CDR2 FQGTGA, per germline. V was cut by 5 bases and J by 5 bases, with 9 bases left in between. This CDR3 comprises 12 residues. The DNA for the CDR3 is TGTGCCAGCAGCGTCCGAACTTATGGCTACACCTTC. It translates to CASSVRTYGYTF.

The chain combines TRBV9 with TRBJ2-1, with 10 bases identical to TRBD2. V lost 0 bases to trimming and J lost 8 bases; unmatched junction nucleotides: 5. Germline values: CDR1 SGDLS, CDR2 YYNGEE. The CDR3 contains 15 residues. The DNA of the CDR3 is TGTGCCAGCAGCGTAGGCCTAGCGGGAGAGGATGAGCAGTTCTTC. Translation: CASSVGLAGEDEQFF.

V gene TRBV9 combines with J gene TRBJ2-1; TRBD1 matches 8 bases. Germline trimming cut 2 bases from V and 6 bases from J; bases unmatched to any gene: 10. The CDR3 has 16 residues. Germline CDR1 and CDR2: SGDLS and YYNGEE. Written as DNA, the CDR3 is TGTGCCAGCAGCGTCAGTGGGGACAGGATGGCCAATGAGCAGTTCTTC. It specifies CASSVSGDRMANEQFF.

This chain links TRBV4-3 with TRBJ2-1, with 7 bases lining up with TRBD1. V lost 0 bases, J lost 5 bases, and 4 bases stayed unmatched. This CDR3 comprises 15 residues. Germline CDR1 LGHNA, CDR2 YSLEER. CDR3 protein: CASSQEQGWNNEQFF. As DNA, the CDR3 is TGCGCCAGCAGCCAAGAACAGGGGTGGAACAATGAGCAGTTCTTC.

V gene TRBV7-9 combines with J gene TRBJ1-4; TRBD1 agrees at 7 bases. The germline CDR1 and CDR2 sequences are SEHNR and FQNEAQ (reference sequence). The CDR3 spans 15 residues. J gave up 3 bases and V 0 bases, and 1 base lay outside the gene matches. CDR3 nucleotides: TGTGCCAGCAGCTTAGCCGGGACAGCTAATGAAAAACTGTTTTTT. Encoded protein: CASSLAGTANEKLFF.

The rearrangement links TRBV6-4 to TRBJ1-2, with D possibly being TRBD1 (5 bases). Per germline, CDR1 MRHNA and CDR2 SNTAGT. The CDR3 covers 12 residues. The V end was cut by 5 bases, the J end by 10 bases, with 14 bases between. In nucleotides, the CDR3 is TGTGCCAGCAGTCTCCGGGGGAGAGACTACACCTTC. Its protein is CASSLRGRDYTF.

This chain uses TRBV10-2 with TRBJ1-4; D is possibly TRBD1 (5 bases). CDR3 length: 12 residues. V was shortened by 8 bases and J by 7 bases, with 11 bases between the two germline ends. From germline, CDR1 is WSHSY and CDR2 SAAADI. The CDR3 is CASGRGGEKLFF. In nucleotides, the CDR3 is TGCGCCAGCGGCCGGGGGGGTGAAAAACTGTTTTTT.

This chain connects TRBV6-5 to TRBJ1-2, with D maybe TRBD1 (5 bases). The CDR3 length is 12 residues. Per the germline V gene, CDR1 is MNHEY and CDR2 is SVGAGI. V shed 8 bases and J shed 1 base, with 8 bases lying between them. In DNA, the CDR3 is TGTGCCAGCGTAGGGGATAACTATGGCTACACCTTC. Protein: CASVGDNYGYTF.

The rearrangement links TRBV27 to TRBJ1-1, with TRBD1 matching 7 bases. This CDR3 has 18 residues. From germline, CDR1 is MNHEY and CDR2 SMNVEV (reference sequence). The J segment lost 3 bases and the V segment lost 6 bases, leaving 19 bases of the junction unmatched. This CDR3 reads CASSPTYRGRGLDTEAFF. The CDR3 bases are TGTGCCAGCAGCCCCACATACAGGGGAAGGGGGCTGGACACTGAAGCTTTCTTT.

The rearrangement links TRBV11-2 to TRBJ2-2; 10 bases match TRBD1. From germline, CDR1 is SGHAT and CDR2 FQNNGV. Trimming removed 7 bases from V and 5 bases from J; junction bases left unmatched: 4. The CDR3 is 14 residues long. CDR3 sequence (DNA): TGTGCCAGCACCCCGGACAGGGGGACCGGGGAGCTGTTTTTT. Its protein product is CASTPDRGTGELFF. Filled out from reference TRBV11-2 and TRBJ2-2, the complete variable domain reads EAGVAQSPRYKIIEKRQSVAFWCNPISGHATLYWYQQILGQGPKLLIQFQNNGVVDDSQLPKDRFSAERLKGVDSTLKIQPAKLEDSAVYLCASTPDRGTGELFFGEGSRLTVL.

The chain has TRBV5-4 and TRBJ1-1; possibly TRBD1 for D (5 bases). V shed 1 base and J shed 4 bases, with 11 bases lying between them. Germline assignment: CDR1 SGHNT and CDR2 YYREEE (reference sequence). CDR3 length equals 14 residues. CDR3 sequence: CASSLPPQGTEAFF. The CDR3 DNA reads TGTGCCAGCAGCTTGCCCCCCCAGGGCACTGAAGCTTTCTTT.